This entry lists 17 T cell receptor beta chains sequenced from one sample in a study of Graves' ophthalmopathy and Graves' hyperthyroidism. The TCR beta CDR3 regions underwent amplification from RNA transcripts. First-round RT-PCR used HTBI primers; second-round multiplex PCR followed. TCRdb recomputed calls from the multiplex PCR reads with MiXCR, one row per CDR3 protein. Altogether over a million distinct CDR3 sequences are present, less than 45% being singletons, with the ten largest covering approximately 12%. The source material was peripheral blood or thyroid tissue (not recorded which). These receptors were collected from an adult man with Graves' hyperthyroidism.

This clonotype was observed a few times. V is TRBV3-1 and J is TRBJ2-5; maybe TRBD1 (5 bases). This CDR3 has 15 residues. Germline V CDR1 and CDR2: LGHDT, YNNKEL (reference sequence). V lost 1 base and J 5 bases, leaving 14 bases between the germline ends. The CDR3 nucleotides read TGTGCCAGCAGCCAAGCCCAGGGCCCTGGGGAGACCCAGTACTTC. Its translation: CASSQAQGPGETQYF.

V usage is TRBV7-2 and J usage is TRBJ1-6; no reliable D call. The CDR3 totals 15 residues. The V end was cut by 1 base, the J end by 9 bases, with 13 bases between. CDR1 is SGHTA, CDR2 FQGNSA, per germline. CDR3 coding DNA: TGTGCCAGCAGCTTAGATCTAGGAGGGAGTTCACCCCTCCACTTT. Encoded protein: CASSLDLGGSSPLHF.

The chain has TRBV10-3 and TRBJ1-5, with D uncertain. The V gene's germline CDR1 is ENHRY and CDR2 SYGVKD. The CDR3 sequence is 15 residues long. V shed 0 bases and J shed 11 bases, with 17 bases lying between them. This chain's CDR3 is CAISESKDGWETQHF. DNA of the CDR3: TGTGCCATCAGTGAGTCTAAGGACGGGTGGGAGACCCAGCATTTT.

Concerning this clonotype itself: A single base separates this from a much larger clone, so it may be a read error. The rearrangement links TRBV2 to TRBJ1-5; D gene unclear. Deletions cut 5 bases from V and 6 bases from J, with 14 bases between. The CDR3 is 14 amino acids. Germline CDR1 reads SNHLY; CDR2 reads FYNNEI. CDR3 sequence reads: CASSPIGLAQPQHF. The DNA for the CDR3 is TGTGCCAGCAGTCCGATAGGGCTCGCTCAGCCCCAGCATTTT.

This chain uses TRBV5-1 with TRBJ1-4; tentatively, D is TRBD1 (5 bases). V was cut by 5 bases and J by 0 bases, with 11 bases left in between. Germline loops: CDR1 SGHRS, CDR2 YFSETQ. The CDR3 spans 15 residues. CDR3 sequence: CASSSGVATNEKLFF. The CDR3 nucleotides read TGCGCCAGCAGTTCGGGGGTAGCAACTAATGAAAAACTGTTTTTT.

This chain uses TRBV11-2 with TRBJ2-6; TRBD2 is a possible D gene (5 bases). Germline assignment: CDR1 SGHAT and CDR2 FQNNGV. Deletions cut 5 bases from V and 2 bases from J, with 16 bases between. This CDR3 is 17 amino acids long. The CDR3 reads CASSTSGVLTGANVLTF. The CDR3 DNA reads as TGTGCCAGCAGCACGTCCGGGGTCCTCACTGGGGCCAACGTCCTGACTTTC.

This clonotype was observed at least ten times. The V gene is TRBV10-3, the J gene TRBJ2-5; 9 bases line up with TRBD1. From germline, CDR1 is ENHRY and CDR2 SYGVKD. The CDR3 runs 15 residues. The J segment lost 5 bases and the V segment lost 4 bases, leaving 8 bases of the junction unmatched. The CDR3 spells CAISVNTGGAETQYF. The CDR3 DNA is TGTGCCATCAGTGTTAACACAGGGGGCGCGGAGACCCAGTACTTC.

The table lists this clonotype with many counts. This chain links TRBV2 with TRBJ1-1; TRBD1 aligns across 7 bases. V was pared by 4 bases and J by 0 bases, with 2 bases of the junction left unmatched. CDR1 is SNHLY and CDR2 is FYNNEI in the germline V gene. This CDR3 is built from 14 residues. The CDR3 here is CASSVTGLNTEAFF. CDR3 DNA sequence: TGTGCCAGCAGTGTGACAGGGTTGAACACTGAAGCTTTCTTT.

There are many counts of this clonotype. This sequence joins TRBV20-1 and TRBJ1-1; possibly TRBD1 for D (6 bases). Trimming stripped 3 bases from V and 0 bases from J, with 14 bases between. Per germline, CDR1 DFQATT and CDR2 SNEGSKA (reference sequence). This CDR3 is 15 amino acids long. The CDR3 sequence is CSASGTRIMNTEAFF. The CDR3 DNA is TGCAGTGCTAGCGGGACAAGGATAATGAACACTGAAGCTTTCTTT.

This clonotype was seen repeatedly, ten times or more. The chain carries TRBV10-3 and TRBJ1-1, with no clear D. Germline V lookup: CDR1 ENHRY, CDR2 SYGVKD. The ends were cut back, 6 bases at V and 4 bases at J, with 15 bases in the middle. The CDR3 runs to 14 residues. In DNA, the CDR3 is TGTGCCATCAGGAGGAGTCGAGCGTCCACTGAAGCTTTCTTT. It specifies CAIRRSRASTEAFF.

J is TRBJ1-2 and V is TRBV6-5, with TRBD1 matching over 7 bases. Germline-derived CDR1 and CDR2 are MNHEY and SVGAGI. The CDR3 has 13 amino acids. V was pared by 5 bases and J by 6 bases, with 6 bases of the junction left unmatched. CDR3 protein: CASSDREADGYTF. For the CDR3, the DNA is TGTGCCAGCAGTGACAGGGAAGCGGATGGCTACACCTTC.

Turning to this clonotype: Since no conserved phenylalanine or tryptophan closes the CDR3, a read error is the likely cause. The limits of the CDR3 on the DNA are not certain, so only TCRdb's listed CDR3 is given. V usage is TRBV20-1 and J usage is TRBJ1-4; TRBD1 is the table's D call, not checked against the DNA. Ends included, the CDR3 has 11 residues. CDR1 is DFQATT and CDR2 is SNEGSKA in the germline V gene (reference sequence). The CDR3 loop is CSARLRWDRGY.

This clonotype was observed at least ten times. The V and J genes are TRBV19 and TRBJ1-1; 9 positions match TRBD1. The CDR3 runs to 15 residues. Germline V lookup: CDR1 LNHDA, CDR2 SQIVND (reference sequence). V was pared by 7 bases and J by 2 bases, with 8 bases of the junction left unmatched. This CDR3 is CASNPDRGKNTEAFF. CDR3 DNA: TGTGCCAGTAACCCGGACAGGGGAAAAAACACTGAAGCTTTCTTT. The full variable domain, rest sourced from reference TRBV19 and TRBJ1-1, is DGGITQSPKYLFRKEGQNVTLSCEQNLNHDAMYWYRQDPGQGLRLIYYSQIVNDFQKGDIAEGYSVSREKKESFPLTVTSAQKNPTAFYLCASNPDRGKNTEAFFGQGTRLTVV.

Points on this clonotype: This may be a read error: a much more frequent sequence differs by one nucleotide. V usage is TRBV2 and J usage is TRBJ1-5; possible D gene TRBD1, 5 bases. The CDR3 sequence is 17 residues long. CDR1 SNHLY and CDR2 FYNNEI come from the germline V gene. V lost 8 bases and J 0 bases, leaving 20 bases between the germline ends. The CDR3 DNA sequence: TGTGCCAGCGGCCGGCTTCTGGGACCCCATAGCAATCAGCCCCAGCATTTT. This encodes CASGRLLGPHSNQPQHF.

This clonotype was seen only a few times. One end of the junction does not line up with germline, which may come from a read error. The gene calls are TRBV10-3 and TRBJ2-7; D might be TRBD2 (6 bases). The germline V gene has CDR1 ENHRY and CDR2 SYGVKD. This CDR3 is 13 amino acids long. The CDR3: CASSWGEAYEQYF. Written as DNA, the CDR3 is TGTGCCAGCAGTTGGGGGGAAGCCTACGAGCAGTACTTC.

This clonotype was observed at least ten times. The rearrangement uses TRBV7-9 and TRBJ2-6, with 9 bases that match TRBD1. Germline-derived CDR1 and CDR2 are SEHNR and FQNEAQ (reference sequence). V trimming: 6 bases; J trimming: 0 bases; junction bases outside the gene matches: 15. The CDR3 is 20 amino acids. The CDR3 loop is CASSLLPPGQGSSGANVLTF. In DNA form, the CDR3 reads TGTGCCAGCAGTCTCCTACCCCCGGGACAGGGAAGCTCTGGGGCCAACGTCCTGACTTTC.

The V and J genes are TRBV29-1 and TRBJ2-5; 8 nucleotides line up with TRBD1. In germline, CDR1 is SQVTM, CDR2 ANQGSEA. The V and J ends lost 7 bases and 6 bases, in that order; junction bases with no gene match: 7. The CDR3 extends over 12 amino acids. The CDR3 DNA sequence: TGCAGCGCCGGACAGGGTGGAAAGACCCAGTACTTC. Translation gives CSAGQGGKTQYF.